This T cell receptor (beta chain) appears in the sequencing data of a study of T cell repertoires in cytomegalovirus infection. TCRdb recomputed calls from the reads with MiXCR, one row per CDR3 protein. The sample includes hundreds of thousands of distinct CDR3 sequences, 6.5% of them seen just once. The CDR3 has 14 residues. Trimming shortened V by 6 bases and J by 2 bases, and 14 bases separated the two germline ends. Germline V gene data show CDR1 as MDHEN and CDR2 as SYDVKM. This receptor was identified in a human donor in good health (CMV status not recorded). Some clones in this sample may be carry-over from other donors' samples. This chain connects TRBV28 to TRBJ2-7, with D uncertain. The sample taken for sequencing was PBMCs. The CDR3 DNA follows: TGTGCCAGCAGCAACCCTATAGAAACCTACGAGCAGTACTTC. It yields the protein CASSNPIETYEQYF.